This T cell receptor (beta chain) derives from a study of OX40 agonist ivuxolimab in advanced cancers. V was pared by 5 bases and J by 4 bases, with 12 bases of the junction left unmatched. The CDR3 is 17 amino acids. The germline V gene has CDR1 SEHNR and CDR2 FQNEAQ (reference sequence). Clones were read by immunoSEQ multiplex PCR, and TCRdb kept only the in-frame ones, dropping some. The data contain 73,000 or so clones, just over 85% of them singletons. This sample comprised CD4+ or CD8+ T cells sorted from blood, obtained in a trial of the OX40 agonist ivuxolimab. V is TRBV7-9 and J is TRBJ1-1, with 11 nucleotides matching TRBD1. This TCR was recovered from an adult with an advanced solid tumor such as melanoma, head and neck, liver or kidney cancer. The CDR3 DNA follows: TGTGCCAGCAGCAACCCGGGACAGGGGGGCCGAGGCACTGAAGCTTTCTTT. Translating gives CASSNPGQGGRGTEAFF.